The T cell receptor (beta chain) described here comes from a study of blood T cell repertoires in COVID-19. The method was immunoSEQ multiplex PCR; TCRdb's version includes in-frame clones alone and lacks a portion of them. The repertoire has approximately 400,000 clones, more than 70% of them found once; the top ten carry 1.2%. Membership in each cohort depended on participant-reported clinical history. The V gene end was trimmed by 6 bases and the J gene end by 2 bases; junction bases not matched to a gene: 3. CDR1 and CDR2 (germline): LGHDT, YNNKEL (reference sequence). There are 13 residues in the CDR3.

The source material was PBMCs or T cells enriched from blood (not recorded which). The origin of this receptor is a woman aged 18 to 35 who had recovered from COVID-19. This chain uses TRBV3-1 (or the pseudogene TRBV3-2) with TRBJ1-2; TRBD1 matches 7 bases. The CDR3 nucleotides are TGTGCCAGCAGTCAGGACAGGAACTATGGCTACACCTTC. It encodes CASSQDRNYGYTF.